This passage covers 7 T cell receptor beta chains from one sample sequenced in a study of blood T cells in healthy people across ages. For the second PCR, which ran for about 7 to 11 cycles, a sample-barcoded 5' primer and a J-beta primer mix were used. TCRdb analysed the 5' RACE reads with MiXCR anew, one entry per CDR3 protein. The sample has some 1.5 million distinct CDR3 sequences, roughly 43% seen once; the top ten hold 4%. The source material was blood. These receptors came from a young woman in good health.

V is TRBV7-9 and J is TRBJ2-2; a weak D match, TRBD2 (6 bases). The V and J ends lost 6 bases and 5 bases respectively, with 13 bases between them. Looked up from germline, CDR1 is SEHNR and CDR2 is FQNEAQ (reference sequence). This CDR3 region has 14 residues. CDR3 loop: CASRPGTSTGELFF. CDR3 nucleotides: TGTGCCAGCAGACCCGGGACTTCTACCGGGGAGCTGTTTTTT.

This clonotype was seen more than once but under ten times. The V and J genes are TRBV9 and TRBJ2-1, with D perhaps matching TRBD1 or TRBD2 (5 bases each). V lost 5 bases and J 5 bases, leaving 8 bases between the germline ends. The CDR3 covers 12 residues. From germline, CDR1 is SGDLS and CDR2 YYNGEE. The CDR3 loop is CASRGTNNEQFF. In DNA, the CDR3 is TGTGCCAGCAGGGGGACGAACAATGAGCAGTTCTTC.

This clonotype showed up many times. The chain joins TRBV9 to TRBJ2-1, with 13 bases that match TRBD2. This CDR3 has 17 amino acids. The trim removed 3 bases at V and 4 bases at J, leaving 7 bases unmatched. CDR1 SGDLS and CDR2 YYNGEE come from the germline V gene. CDR3 bases: TGTGCCAGCAGCGCTGTACTAGCGGGAGGGTCTTACAATGAGCAGTTCTTC. Its translation is CASSAVLAGGSYNEQFF.

This rearrangement joins TRBV5-1 to TRBJ1-1; TRBD1 might be the D (5 bases). Trimming pared 7 bases from V and 8 bases from J, leaving 12 bases between. CDR3 length equals 11 residues. CDR1 is SGHRS and CDR2 is YFSETQ in the germline V gene. The CDR3 DNA reads as TGCGCCAGCCGGGGGGACGGGGAAGCTTTCTTT. It codes for CASRGDGEAFF.

This clonotype was recorded a few times. This chain links TRBV7-8 with TRBJ2-7, with D maybe TRBD2 (6 bases). CDR1 SGHVS and CDR2 FQNEAQ come from the germline V gene. This CDR3 spans 16 amino acids. V was pared by 7 bases and J by 3 bases, with 22 bases between. The CDR3 DNA sequence: TGTGCCAGCATCCTTTCCGTGGGAGGCATCCTCTACGAGCAGTACTTC. Translation: CASILSVGGILYEQYF.

The table lists this clonotype with a few counts. The V call is TRBV20-1, the J call TRBJ2-4; D gene uncertain. CDR1 is DFQATT, CDR2 SNEGSKA, per germline (reference sequence). The CDR3 extends over 13 amino acids. V lost 6 bases to trimming and J lost 13 bases, with 22 bases between them. CDR3 region: CSAPIRLNGEQYF. The CDR3 nucleotides are TGCAGTGCCCCTATTAGGTTAAACGGTGAGCAGTACTTC.

The V gene is TRBV7-3, the J gene TRBJ2-1, with TRBD2 matching 13 bases. The trim removed 1 base at V and 0 bases at J, leaving 6 bases unmatched. The CDR3 is 19 amino acids. The germline V gene encodes CDR1 SGHTA and CDR2 FQGTGA. CDR3 loop: CASSLKLLAGGSSYNEQFF. CDR3 sequence (DNA): TGTGCCAGCAGCTTAAAATTACTAGCGGGAGGGAGCTCCTACAATGAGCAGTTCTTC.